This record covers a single T cell receptor (beta chain). At least ten counts were recorded for this clonotype. The clone's antigen remains unknown. No much larger clone exists at a distance of one base, and base qualities are not known. The data were taken from a study of CD8 T cells in ankylosing spondylitis (dated by TCRdb to about 2017). With respect to the entire study: T cell receptor beta repertoires were profiled in healthy donors and ankylosing spondylitis patients so that disease-linked TCR variants could be found. The full study cohort was made up of approximately 24 ankylosing spondylitis patients and roughly 98 healthy donors. Peripheral blood samples were taken, and synovial fluid was additionally collected from ankylosing spondylitis patients. Overall results and qualifications from the work: Significant enrichment of the disease-linked clones was reported in matched synovial fluid samples from ankylosing spondylitis patients. Blood from ankylosing spondylitis patients appeared to be characterized by a TCR beta motif composed of under 10 highly homologous amino acid variants. In peripheral blood, the disease-linked clones were found at relatively low frequencies and had a CD8+ phenotype. Some motif variants had previously been reported in the synovial fluid and blood of reactive arthritis patients, which suggests shared mechanisms of disease initiation.

CDR1 and CDR2, per the germline V gene, are SQVTM and ANQGSEA. Between the V and J ends, shortened by 7 bases and 8 bases respectively, the junction contains 18 bases. From cysteine to phenylalanine, the CDR3 is 13 amino acids long. Only the CDR3 part of the read is kept: 39 bases, read in frame from the first base. Sequencing took place on an Illumina HiSeq 2500. Quantitative 5'-RACE with molecular barcodes was used to prepare TCR beta libraries. The source study handled its data this way. A new computational method based on a probabilistic model of VDJ rearrangement was used to identify disease-linked TCR variants. TCRdb trimmed the raw reads at Q25, called clones with MiXCR and kept productive beta chains. A single entry per CDR3 protein holds the most common genes and DNA from its merged rows. The V and J calls come from TCRdb's annotation, not from the publication. This sample has under 250,000 distinct CDR3 sequences in its table, and roughly 8.2% of those were observed once. Of the sample, 4.8% falls within the top ten clones.

The sequence was obtained from a female donor with ankylosing spondylitis or in good health (not recorded which). The chain is assembled from TRBV29-1 and TRBJ2-1; the D gene could be TRBD1 or TRBD2, each one agreeing over 5 bases. Material: blood, either unsorted or a sorted T cell fraction (not recorded which). The CDR3: CSAGPWGSDEQFF. The base sequence is TGCAGCGCCGGCCCGTGGGGGAGCGATGAGCAGTTCTTC.